Following are 25 T cell receptor beta chains from one sample sequenced in a study of blood T cell repertoires in COVID-19. Clones were sequenced by immunoSEQ multiplex PCR, and TCRdb holds only the in-frame ones, with some missing. Counted here are about 220,000 clones, about 87% occurring once; the ten biggest clones make up around 2.5%. The sample comprised PBMCs or T cells enriched from blood (not recorded which). The source is a woman between 40 and 50 years old with acute COVID-19.

The J gene is TRBJ1-1, the V gene TRBV19; perhaps TRBD1 as D (5 bases). Germline lookup yields CDR1 LNHDA and CDR2 SQIVND (reference sequence). V was pared by 6 bases and J by 0 bases, with 11 bases between. This CDR3 is built from 14 residues. This chain's CDR3 is CASSTLGLNTEAFF. CDR3 sequence (DNA): TGTGCCAGTAGCACTTTGGGGCTGAACACTGAAGCTTTCTTT.

The chain uses TRBV2 and TRBJ2-6, with TRBD1 matching 12 bases. The CDR3 totals 19 residues. V gave up 7 bases and J gave up 0 bases; unmatched junction bases: 10. The germline CDR1 and CDR2 sequences are SNHLY and FYNNEI. The CDR3 here is CASTGTGGQLRSGANVLTF. The CDR3 region has the DNA TGTGCCAGCACCGGGACAGGGGGCCAACTACGCTCTGGGGCCAACGTCCTGACTTTC.

The genes are TRBV19 and TRBJ2-3; a weak D match, TRBD1 (6 bases). V lost 3 bases and J lost 6, with 10 bases in between. Germline assignment: CDR1 LNHDA and CDR2 SQIVND (reference sequence). The CDR3 totals 13 residues. The CDR3 sequence: CASSMVQGDTQYF. The CDR3 DNA is TGTGCCAGTAGTATGGTCCAGGGGGATACGCAGTATTTT.

This clone showed up just a few times. The CDR3 sequence is CASSEGDRNYGYTF. The CDR3 DNA reads as TGTGCCAGCAGTGAGGGGGACAGGAACTATGGCTACACCTTC. The J gene is TRBJ1-2, the V gene TRBV6-1; 8 positions agree with TRBD1. The germline gives CDR1 MNHNS, CDR2 SASEGT. This CDR3 contains 14 residues. Trimming took 3 bases from V and 2 from J; bases not matched to a gene: 2.

J is TRBJ1-5 and V is TRBV5-6; D is perhaps TRBD1 (6 bases). The V end lost 1 base, the J end lost 2 bases, and 13 bases lay between the germline ends. Germline CDR1 reads SGHDT; CDR2 reads YYEEEE. This CDR3 has 16 residues. The CDR3 reads CASSLRGGRGNQPQHF. CDR3 nucleotide sequence: TGTGCCAGCAGCTTGAGGGGGGGGCGAGGCAATCAGCCCCAGCATTTT.

V and J are TRBV14 and TRBJ2-7; 9 bases map to TRBD2. Unmatched junction bases numbered 13, after V lost 1 base and J lost 3 bases. This CDR3 is built from 18 residues. CDR1 and CDR2 from the germline V gene are SGHDN and FVKESK. DNA for the CDR3: TGTGCCAGCAGCCAAGGAGCTAGCGGGGCTAACCTCCTCTACGAGCAGTACTTC. Protein: CASSQGASGANLLYEQYF.

The chain carries TRBV7-2 and TRBJ1-2; TRBD1 aligns across 12 bases. This CDR3 contains 15 residues. J lost 8 bases, V lost 4 bases, and 8 bases had no gene match. Germline assignment: CDR1 SGHTA and CDR2 FQGNSA. The CDR3: CASSSPGQGAGGYTF. In nucleotides, the CDR3 is TGTGCCAGCAGCTCCCCGGGACAGGGGGCGGGGGGCTACACCTTC.

The gene calls are TRBV29-1 and TRBJ1-2; D unresolved. This CDR3 has 12 residues. The V gene lost 4 bases and the J gene lost 4 bases, with 10 bases spanning the gap. CDR1 and CDR2 (germline): SQVTM, ANQGSEA. CDR3 sequence reads: CSVGHSLYGYTF. CDR3 in DNA: TGCAGCGTTGGACACTCCCTCTATGGCTACACCTTC.

The gene calls are TRBV5-1 and TRBJ2-7; TRBD1 matches 7 bases. The V segment lost 1 base and the J segment 1 base; nucleotides outside the gene matches: 2. This CDR3 has 14 residues. Germline CDR1 SGHRS, CDR2 YFSETQ. The CDR3 bases are TGCGCCAGCAGCTTGAGCAGGGGGTCCTACGAGCAGTACTTC. As protein: CASSLSRGSYEQYF.

The rearrangement joins TRBV7-2 to TRBJ2-7, with 9 bases identical to TRBD1. The CDR3 runs to 15 residues. V lost 2 bases, J lost 2 bases, and 4 bases stayed unmatched. In germline, CDR1 is SGHTA, CDR2 FQGNSA. The CDR3 DNA reads as TGTGCCAGCAGCTTAAGAGGGACAGGGACCTACGAGCAGTACTTC. The encoded protein is CASSLRGTGTYEQYF.

The CDR3 here is CASSFTGVGGELFF. In nucleotides, the CDR3 is TGTGCCAGCAGCTTTACAGGGGTCGGCGGGGAGCTGTTTTTT. The chain is built from TRBV7-2 and TRBJ2-2, with TRBD1 identical over 7 bases. There are 14 residues in the CDR3. Germline trimming cut 3 bases from V and 7 bases from J; bases unmatched to any gene: 5. Germline V gene lookup returns CDR1 SGHTA and CDR2 FQGNSA.

This sequence joins TRBV3-1 (or the pseudogene TRBV3-2) and TRBJ1-1; D remains ambiguous. This CDR3 has 14 residues. Looked up from germline, CDR1 is LGHDT and CDR2 is YNNKEL (reference sequence). The V gene lost 1 base and the J gene lost 3 bases, with 9 bases spanning the gap. CDR3 DNA: TGTGCCAGCAGCCAAGCTCAGTTCCACACTGAAGCTTTCTTT. It encodes CASSQAQFHTEAFF.

This sequence joins TRBV2 and TRBJ2-7; 10 bases fit TRBD2. Germline lookup yields CDR1 SNHLY and CDR2 FYNNEI. The CDR3 sequence is 17 residues long. J was trimmed by 7 bases and V by 0 bases; bases with no gene match: 12. The CDR3 sequence is CASSEARTSGNQREQYV. DNA for the CDR3: TGTGCCAGCAGTGAAGCGCGTACTAGCGGGAACCAAAGGGAGCAGTACGTC.

CDR3 coding DNA: TGTGCCAGCAGCCCTCCGGGACAGGACACAAATCAGCCCCAGCATTTT. Protein sequence: CASSPPGQDTNQPQHF. The chain combines TRBV21-1 with TRBJ1-5; the table names TRBD1, a call not compared with the DNA. TRBV21-1 is termed a pseudogene. The length of the CDR3 is 16 residues.

V gene TRBV7-2 combines with J gene TRBJ1-5, with D possibly being TRBD1 (6 bases). CDR3 length equals 15 residues. Trimming cost V 1 base and J 6 bases, with 13 bases left between them. CDR1 is SGHTA, CDR2 FQGNSA, per germline. This CDR3 reads CASSLVGGAGQPQHF. For the CDR3, the DNA is TGTGCCAGCAGCTTAGTCGGGGGGGCGGGTCAGCCCCAGCATTTT.

This clone is a singleton in its sample. V is TRBV29-1 and J is TRBJ1-5; 10 bases match TRBD1. Germline V lookup: CDR1 SQVTM, CDR2 ANQGSEA. J was trimmed by 7 bases and V by 1 base; bases with no gene match: 4. There are 14 residues in the CDR3. CDR3 DNA sequence: TGCAGCGTTGAAGGACAGGGGGCAGGACAGCCCCAGCATTTT. Translated, it gives CSVEGQGAGQPQHF.

The rearrangement links TRBV7-9 to TRBJ2-6; TRBD1 matches 9 bases. The trim removed 4 bases at V and 2 bases at J, leaving 0 bases unmatched. CDR3 size: 15 residues. Germline CDR1 reads SEHNR; CDR2 reads FQNEAQ (reference sequence). CDR3 in amino acids: CASSWDRAGANVLTF. DNA for the CDR3: TGTGCCAGCAGCTGGGACAGGGCTGGGGCCAACGTCCTGACTTTC.

The chain carries TRBV7-6 and TRBJ2-7, with 12 bases lining up with TRBD2. V lost 1 base and J lost 7; bases outside the gene matches: 5. Germline assignment: CDR1 SGHVS and CDR2 FNYEAQ. The CDR3 is made up of 15 amino acids. CDR3 nucleotide sequence: TGTGCCAGCAGCTTAGTGTCTAGCGGGGGGGGAGAGCAGTACTTC. It specifies CASSLVSSGGGEQYF.

The chain couples TRBV7-9 to TRBJ1-1; 12 nucleotides align to TRBD1. The CDR3 consists of 16 residues. The ends lost 5 bases at V and 5 bases at J; junction bases unmatched: 9. CDR1 is SEHNR, CDR2 FQNEAQ, per germline (reference sequence). DNA for the CDR3: TGTGCCAGCAGCCCTCCGGGACAGGGGGCCGGTACTGAAGCTTTCTTT. It yields the protein CASSPPGQGAGTEAFF.

V and J are TRBV4-3 and TRBJ2-2; TRBD2 agrees at 11 bases. Trimming took 4 bases from V and 5 from J; bases not matched to a gene: 0. Germline lookup yields CDR1 LGHNA and CDR2 YSLEER. The CDR3 totals 14 residues. Here the CDR3 reads CASSRLAGTGELFF. The DNA of the CDR3 is TGCGCCAGCAGCCGACTAGCGGGAACCGGGGAGCTGTTTTTT.

This sequence joins TRBV27 and TRBJ1-1; TRBD1 is a possible D gene (5 bases). The CDR3 has 18 residues. Germline V gene data show CDR1 as MNHEY and CDR2 as SMNVEV (reference sequence). V was clipped by 2 bases and J by 1 base, with 20 bases between them. CDR3 loop: CASSLGAGRLSWNTEAFF. In DNA, the CDR3 is TGTGCCAGCAGTTTAGGGGCTGGGCGCCTCTCGTGGAACACTGAAGCTTTCTTT.

This chain links TRBV5-1 with TRBJ2-4, with D possibly being TRBD1 (6 bases). The V gene's germline CDR1 is SGHRS and CDR2 YFSETQ. This CDR3 has 15 amino acids. V was cut by 6 bases and J by 5 bases, with 18 bases left in between. The CDR3 region has the DNA TGCGCCAGCACGCCATCGAATAACAGGGAAAACATTCAGTACTTC. This encodes CASTPSNNRENIQYF. Looking up the rest from reference TRBV5-1 and TRBJ2-4 gives the full variable domain: KAGVTQTPRYLIKTRGQQVTLSCSPISGHRSVSWYQQTPGQGLQFLFEYFSETQRNKGNFPGRFSGRQFSNSRSEMNVSTLELGDSALYLCASTPSNNRENIQYFGAGTRLSVL.

The V call is TRBV27, the J call TRBJ1-2, with D maybe TRBD1 (5 bases). V gave up 3 bases and J gave up 6 bases, with 17 bases separating them. The CDR3 contains 15 residues. Germline V gives CDR1 MNHEY, CDR2 SMNVEV (reference sequence). CDR3 region: CASSFSRKGGDGYTF. The CDR3 coding sequence is TGTGCCAGCAGTTTCTCTCGAAAGGGAGGGGATGGCTACACCTTC.

The chain uses TRBV10-3 and TRBJ2-1; 7 bases are shared with TRBD1. CDR3 length: 15 amino acids. CDR1 ENHRY and CDR2 SYGVKD come from the germline V gene. V was clipped by 9 bases and J by 5 bases; unmatched bases: 13. CDR3 sequence: CAIQPGTVGDNEQFF. CDR3 in DNA: TGTGCCATACAGCCCGGGACAGTGGGCGACAATGAGCAGTTCTTC.

The rearrangement joins TRBV5-5 to TRBJ2-7, with D possibly matching TRBD2 (5 bases). The CDR3 length is 16 residues. V lost 0 bases and J 5 bases, leaving 18 bases between the germline ends. Per the germline V gene, CDR1 is SGHKS and CDR2 is YYEKEE (reference sequence). CDR3 protein: CASSLDIGARGDEQYV. CDR3 coding DNA: TGTGCCAGCAGCTTGGATATAGGAGCCCGGGGAGACGAGCAGTACGTC.